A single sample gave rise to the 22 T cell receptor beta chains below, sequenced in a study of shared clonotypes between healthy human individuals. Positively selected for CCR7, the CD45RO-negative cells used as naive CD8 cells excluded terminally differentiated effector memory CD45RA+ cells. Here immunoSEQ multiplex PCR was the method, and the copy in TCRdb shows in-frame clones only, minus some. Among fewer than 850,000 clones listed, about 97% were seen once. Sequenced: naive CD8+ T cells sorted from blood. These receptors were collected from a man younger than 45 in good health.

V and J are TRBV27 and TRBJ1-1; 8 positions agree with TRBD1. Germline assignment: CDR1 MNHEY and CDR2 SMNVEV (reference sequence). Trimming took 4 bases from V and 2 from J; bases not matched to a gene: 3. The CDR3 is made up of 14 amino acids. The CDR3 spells CASSWGQDNTEAFF. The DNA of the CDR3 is TGTGCCAGCAGTTGGGGACAGGATAACACTGAAGCTTTCTTT.

DNA for the CDR3: TGTGCCAGCGCCGTCAAGGGAGTCAGCACCGGGGAGCTGTTTTTT. This sequence encodes CASAVKGVSTGELFF. The chain carries TRBV9 and TRBJ2-2; weak D call: TRBD2 (5 bases). The CDR3 totals 15 residues. CDR1 and CDR2 (germline): SGDLS, YYNGEE. Trimming removed 7 bases from V and 4 bases from J, with 17 bases in between.

The CDR3 spells CASSLMSLAGDIGEQYF. In DNA, the CDR3 is TGCGCCAGCAGCTTGATGAGTCTAGCGGGGGATATAGGCGAGCAGTACTTC. The chain uses TRBV5-1 and TRBJ2-7; 10 bases are a match to TRBD2. V lost 1 base and J lost 6; bases outside the gene matches: 13. Germline V gives CDR1 SGHRS, CDR2 YFSETQ. The CDR3 is made up of 17 amino acids.

The CDR3 nucleotides are TGCGCCAGCAGCCAAGAGCTCTACAATGAGCAGTTCTTC. Translating it yields CASSQELYNEQFF. V and J are TRBV4-3 and TRBJ2-1; D remains ambiguous. CDR1 is LGHNA and CDR2 is YSLEER in the germline V gene. Trimming took 0 bases from V and 3 from J, leaving 3 bases between them. The CDR3 spans 13 residues.

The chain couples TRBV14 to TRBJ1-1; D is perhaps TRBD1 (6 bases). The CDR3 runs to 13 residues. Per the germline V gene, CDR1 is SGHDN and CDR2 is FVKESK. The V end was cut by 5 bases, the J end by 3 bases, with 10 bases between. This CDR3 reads CASSDTGYTEAFF. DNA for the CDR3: TGTGCCAGCAGCGATACAGGGTACACTGAAGCTTTCTTT.

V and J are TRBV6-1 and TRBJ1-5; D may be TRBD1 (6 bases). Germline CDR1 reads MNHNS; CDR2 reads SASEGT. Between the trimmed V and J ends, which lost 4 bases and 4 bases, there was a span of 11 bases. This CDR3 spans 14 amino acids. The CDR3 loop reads CASSVSGENQPQHF. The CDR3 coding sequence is TGTGCCAGCAGTGTTTCAGGGGAAAATCAGCCCCAGCATTTT.

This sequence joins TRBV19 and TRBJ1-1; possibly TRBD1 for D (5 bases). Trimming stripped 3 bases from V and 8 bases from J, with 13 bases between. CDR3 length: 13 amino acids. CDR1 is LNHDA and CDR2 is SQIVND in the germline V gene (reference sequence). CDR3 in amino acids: CASSMGERTEAFF. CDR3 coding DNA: TGTGCCAGTAGTATGGGGGAGAGGACCGAAGCTTTCTTT.

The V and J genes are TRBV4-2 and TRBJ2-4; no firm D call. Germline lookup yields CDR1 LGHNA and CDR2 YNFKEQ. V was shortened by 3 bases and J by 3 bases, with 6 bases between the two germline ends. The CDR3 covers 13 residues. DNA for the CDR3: TGTGCCAGCAGCCAGCGAGGCAAAAACATTCAGTACTTC. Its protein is CASSQRGKNIQYF.

The CDR3 coding sequence is TGTGCCAGCAGTCCCCTGGGGACAGGGGGCGAGGGAAACATTCAGTACTTC. Translated: CASSPLGTGGEGNIQYF. The gene calls are TRBV2 and TRBJ2-4; 12 bases line up with TRBD1. Trimming removed 5 bases from V and 6 bases from J; junction bases left unmatched: 11. Germline CDR1 SNHLY, CDR2 FYNNEI. The CDR3 extends over 17 amino acids. Based on the CDR3 plus reference TRBV2 and TRBJ2-4, the full variable domain is EPEVTQTPSHQVTQMGQEVILRCVPISNHLYFYWYRQILGQKVEFLVSFYNNEISEKSEIFDDQFSVERPDGSNFTLKIRSTKLEDSAMYFCASSPLGTGGEGNIQYFGAGTRLSVL.

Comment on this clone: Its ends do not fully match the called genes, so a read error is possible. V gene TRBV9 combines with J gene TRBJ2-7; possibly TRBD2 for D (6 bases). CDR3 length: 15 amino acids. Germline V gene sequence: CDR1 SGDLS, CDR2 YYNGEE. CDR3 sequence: CASSGPGTFSHEQYF. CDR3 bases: TGTGCCAGCAGCGGACCCGGGACTTTCTCCCACGAGCAGTACTTC.

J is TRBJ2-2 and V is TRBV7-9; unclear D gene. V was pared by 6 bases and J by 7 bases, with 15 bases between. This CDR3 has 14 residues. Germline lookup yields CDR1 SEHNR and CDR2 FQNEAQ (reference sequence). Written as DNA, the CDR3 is TGTGCCAGCAGTTCCAATTCGATGAACGGGGAGCTGTTTTTT. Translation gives CASSSNSMNGELFF.

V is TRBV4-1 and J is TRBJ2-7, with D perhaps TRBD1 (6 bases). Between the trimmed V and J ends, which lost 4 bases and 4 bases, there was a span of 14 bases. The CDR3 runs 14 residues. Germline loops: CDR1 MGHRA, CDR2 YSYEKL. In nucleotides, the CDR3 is TGCGCCAGCAGCCTCACTCCAGGGGAGTACGAGCAGTACTTC. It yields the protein CASSLTPGEYEQYF.

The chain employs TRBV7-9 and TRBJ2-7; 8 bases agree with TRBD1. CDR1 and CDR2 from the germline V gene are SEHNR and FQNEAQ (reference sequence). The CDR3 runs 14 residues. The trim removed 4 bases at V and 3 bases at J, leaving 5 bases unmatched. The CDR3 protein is CASSWTGLGYEQYF. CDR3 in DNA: TGTGCCAGCAGCTGGACAGGGTTGGGCTACGAGCAGTACTTC.

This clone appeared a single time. CDR3 coding DNA: TGTGCCAGCAGTGATTTTGCGGGAGATCGGTTCAATGAGCAGTTCTTC. Encoded protein: CASSDFAGDRFNEQFF. The chain couples TRBV6-1 to TRBJ2-1; TRBD2 matches at 7 bases. Germline trimming cut 3 bases from V and 6 bases from J; bases unmatched to any gene: 11. The germline V gene has CDR1 MNHNS and CDR2 SASEGT. This CDR3 comprises 16 residues.

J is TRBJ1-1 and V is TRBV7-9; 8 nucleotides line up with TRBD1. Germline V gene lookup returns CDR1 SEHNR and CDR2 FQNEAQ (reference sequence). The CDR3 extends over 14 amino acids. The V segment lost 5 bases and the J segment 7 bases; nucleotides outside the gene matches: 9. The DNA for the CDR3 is TGTGCCAGCAGCACACGACAGGGGATGTATGAAGCTTTCTTT. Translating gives CASSTRQGMYEAFF.

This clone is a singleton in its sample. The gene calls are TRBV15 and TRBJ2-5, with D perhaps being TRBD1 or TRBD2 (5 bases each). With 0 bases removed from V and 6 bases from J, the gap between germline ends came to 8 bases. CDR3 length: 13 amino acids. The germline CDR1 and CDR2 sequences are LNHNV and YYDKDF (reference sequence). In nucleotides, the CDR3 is TGTGCCACCAGCAGAGAGAGGGGTCAGACCCAGTACTTC. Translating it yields CATSRERGQTQYF.

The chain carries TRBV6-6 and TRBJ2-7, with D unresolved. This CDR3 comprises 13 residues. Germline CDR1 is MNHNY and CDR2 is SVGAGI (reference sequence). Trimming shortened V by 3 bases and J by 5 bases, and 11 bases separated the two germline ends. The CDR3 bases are TGTGCCAGCAGTTATCTTGCGGCGGACGAGCAGTACTTC. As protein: CASSYLAADEQYF.

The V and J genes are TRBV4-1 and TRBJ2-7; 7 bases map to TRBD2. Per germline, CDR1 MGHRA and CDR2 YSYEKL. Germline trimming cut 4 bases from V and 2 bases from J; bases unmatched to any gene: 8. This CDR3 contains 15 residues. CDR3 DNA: TGCGCCAGCAGCCGCTCAAGCGGGGCTACCTACGAGCAGTACTTC. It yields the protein CASSRSSGATYEQYF.

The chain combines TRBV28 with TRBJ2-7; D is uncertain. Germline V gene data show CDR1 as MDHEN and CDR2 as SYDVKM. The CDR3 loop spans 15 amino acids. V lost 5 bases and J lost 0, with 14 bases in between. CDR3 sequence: CASSPNQLISYEQYF. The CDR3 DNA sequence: TGTGCCAGCAGTCCCAACCAGCTGATCTCCTACGAGCAGTACTTC.

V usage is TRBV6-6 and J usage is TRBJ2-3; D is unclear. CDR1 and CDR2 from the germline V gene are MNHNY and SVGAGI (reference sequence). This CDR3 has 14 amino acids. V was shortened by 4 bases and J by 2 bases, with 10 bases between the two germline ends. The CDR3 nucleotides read TGTGCCAGCAGTTTGGGTTCTTACACAGATACGCAGTATTTT. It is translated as CASSLGSYTDTQYF.

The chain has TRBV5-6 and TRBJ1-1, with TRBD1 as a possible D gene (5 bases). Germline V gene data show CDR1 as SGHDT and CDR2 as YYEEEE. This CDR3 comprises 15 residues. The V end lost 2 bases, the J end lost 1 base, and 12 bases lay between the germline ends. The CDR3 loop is CASSLGGGSNTEAFF. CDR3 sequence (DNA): TGTGCCAGCAGCTTAGGCGGGGGATCGAACACTGAAGCTTTCTTT.

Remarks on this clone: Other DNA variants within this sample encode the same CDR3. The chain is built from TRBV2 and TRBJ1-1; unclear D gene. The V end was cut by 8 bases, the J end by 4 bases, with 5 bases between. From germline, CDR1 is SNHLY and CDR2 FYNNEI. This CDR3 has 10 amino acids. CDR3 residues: CASSGTEAFF. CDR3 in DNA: TGTGCCAGCTCAGGCACTGAAGCTTTCTTT. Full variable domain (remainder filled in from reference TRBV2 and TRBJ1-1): EPEVTQTPSHQVTQMGQEVILRCVPISNHLYFYWYRQILGQKVEFLVSFYNNEISEKSEIFDDQFSVERPDGSNFTLKIRSTKLEDSAMYFCASSGTEAFFGQGTRLTVV.